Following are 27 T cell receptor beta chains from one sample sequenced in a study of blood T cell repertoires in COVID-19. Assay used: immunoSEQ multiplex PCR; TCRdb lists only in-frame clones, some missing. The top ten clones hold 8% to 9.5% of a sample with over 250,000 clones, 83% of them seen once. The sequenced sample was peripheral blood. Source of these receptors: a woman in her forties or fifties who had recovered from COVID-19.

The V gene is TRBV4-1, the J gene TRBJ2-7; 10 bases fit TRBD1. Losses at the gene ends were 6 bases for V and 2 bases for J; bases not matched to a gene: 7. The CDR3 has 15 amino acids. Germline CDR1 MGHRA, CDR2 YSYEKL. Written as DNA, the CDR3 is TGCGCCAGCAGTCTTACCGGGACAGGGGCCTACGAGCAGTACTTC. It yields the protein CASSLTGTGAYEQYF.

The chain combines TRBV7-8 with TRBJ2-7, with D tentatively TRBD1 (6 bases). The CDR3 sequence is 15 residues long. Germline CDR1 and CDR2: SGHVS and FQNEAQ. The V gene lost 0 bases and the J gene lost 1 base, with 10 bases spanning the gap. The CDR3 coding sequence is TGTGCCAGCAGCTTAGCGGTCCAGGGGTCCTACGAGCAGTACTTC. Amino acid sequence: CASSLAVQGSYEQYF.

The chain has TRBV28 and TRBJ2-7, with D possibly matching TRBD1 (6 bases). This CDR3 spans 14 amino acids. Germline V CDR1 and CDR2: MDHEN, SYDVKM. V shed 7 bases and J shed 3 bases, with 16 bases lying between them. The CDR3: CASTSSGTRYEQYF. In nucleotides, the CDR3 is TGTGCCAGCACCTCCTCCGGGACACGCTACGAGCAGTACTTC.

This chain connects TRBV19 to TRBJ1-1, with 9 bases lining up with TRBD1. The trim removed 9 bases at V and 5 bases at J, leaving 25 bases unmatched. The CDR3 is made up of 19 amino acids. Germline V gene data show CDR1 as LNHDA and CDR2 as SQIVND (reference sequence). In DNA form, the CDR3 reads TGTGCCAGCAAGATCGGGGGCCAACAGGGGGCGCGGCGCCGGACTGAAGCTTTCTTT. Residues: CASKIGGQQGARRRTEAFF.

The CDR3 DNA sequence: TGTGCCAGCAGCTTAGGAGGGAGGGGAGGTCAGCCCCAGCATTTT. It is translated as CASSLGGRGGQPQHF. The chain is built from TRBV7-2 and TRBJ1-5; a possible D gene is TRBD1 (5 bases). The CDR3 contains 15 residues. V lost 1 base and J lost 6, with 13 bases in between. Germline CDR1 SGHTA, CDR2 FQGNSA.

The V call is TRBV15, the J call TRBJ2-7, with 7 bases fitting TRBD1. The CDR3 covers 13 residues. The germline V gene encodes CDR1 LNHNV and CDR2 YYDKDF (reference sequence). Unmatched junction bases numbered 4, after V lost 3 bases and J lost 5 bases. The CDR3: CATSSRQGNEQYF. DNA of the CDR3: TGTGCCACCAGCAGTAGACAGGGCAACGAGCAGTACTTC.

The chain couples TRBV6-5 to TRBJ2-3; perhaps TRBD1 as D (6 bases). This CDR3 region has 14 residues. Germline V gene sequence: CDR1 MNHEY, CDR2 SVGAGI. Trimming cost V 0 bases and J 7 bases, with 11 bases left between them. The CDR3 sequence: CASSYSSQGYTQYF. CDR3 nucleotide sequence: TGTGCCAGCAGTTACTCATCACAGGGTTATACGCAGTATTTT.

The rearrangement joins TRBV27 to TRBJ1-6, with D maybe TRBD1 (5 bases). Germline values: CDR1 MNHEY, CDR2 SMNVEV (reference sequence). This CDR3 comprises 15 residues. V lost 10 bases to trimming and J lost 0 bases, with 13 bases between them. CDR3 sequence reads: CATTGGSSYNSPLHF. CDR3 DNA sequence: TGTGCCACAACAGGAGGGAGCTCCTATAATTCACCCCTCCACTTT.

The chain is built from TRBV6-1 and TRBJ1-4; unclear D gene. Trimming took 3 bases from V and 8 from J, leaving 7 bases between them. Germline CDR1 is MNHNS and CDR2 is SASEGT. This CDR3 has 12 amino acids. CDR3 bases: TGTGCCAGCAGTGACACGGAGGAAAAACTGTTTTTT. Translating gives CASSDTEEKLFF.

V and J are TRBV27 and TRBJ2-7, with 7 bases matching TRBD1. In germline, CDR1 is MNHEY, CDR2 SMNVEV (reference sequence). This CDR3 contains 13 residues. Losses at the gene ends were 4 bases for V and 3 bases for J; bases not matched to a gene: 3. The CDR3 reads CASSSRDSYEQYF. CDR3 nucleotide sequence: TGTGCCAGCAGTTCCCGGGACAGCTACGAGCAGTACTTC.

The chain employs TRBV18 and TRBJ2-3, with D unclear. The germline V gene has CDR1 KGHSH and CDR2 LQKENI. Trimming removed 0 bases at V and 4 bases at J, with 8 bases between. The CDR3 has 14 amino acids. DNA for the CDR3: TGTGCCAGCTCACCACCGAGTGTGGCAGATACGCAGTATTTT. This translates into CASSPPSVADTQYF.

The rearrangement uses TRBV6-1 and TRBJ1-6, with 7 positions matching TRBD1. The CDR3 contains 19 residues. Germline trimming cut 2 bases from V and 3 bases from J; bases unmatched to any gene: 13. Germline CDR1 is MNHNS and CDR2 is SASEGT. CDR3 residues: CASSERPGGRGGYNSPLHF. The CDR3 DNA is TGTGCCAGCAGTGAACGGCCAGGGGGAAGAGGAGGCTATAATTCACCCCTCCACTTT.

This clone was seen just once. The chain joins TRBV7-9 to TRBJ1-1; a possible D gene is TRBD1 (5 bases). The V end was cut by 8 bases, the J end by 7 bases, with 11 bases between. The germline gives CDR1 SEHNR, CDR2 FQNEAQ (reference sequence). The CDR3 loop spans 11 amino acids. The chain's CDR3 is CASGAPNEAFF. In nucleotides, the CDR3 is TGTGCCAGCGGGGCCCCCAATGAAGCTTTCTTT.

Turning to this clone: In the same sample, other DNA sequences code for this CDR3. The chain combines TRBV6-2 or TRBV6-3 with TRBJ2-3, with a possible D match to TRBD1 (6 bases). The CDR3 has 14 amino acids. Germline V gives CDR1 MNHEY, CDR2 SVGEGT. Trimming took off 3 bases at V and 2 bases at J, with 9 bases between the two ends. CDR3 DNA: TGTGCCAGCAGTTATCTGGGGGCCACAGATACGCAGTATTTT. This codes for CASSYLGATDTQYF.

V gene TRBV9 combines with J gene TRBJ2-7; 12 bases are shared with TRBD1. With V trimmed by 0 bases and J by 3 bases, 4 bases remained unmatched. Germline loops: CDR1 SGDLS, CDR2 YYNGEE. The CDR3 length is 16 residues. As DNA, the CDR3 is TGTGCCAGCAGCGTAGGGGGACAGGGGGCTCTCTACGAGCAGTACTTC. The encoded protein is CASSVGGQGALYEQYF.

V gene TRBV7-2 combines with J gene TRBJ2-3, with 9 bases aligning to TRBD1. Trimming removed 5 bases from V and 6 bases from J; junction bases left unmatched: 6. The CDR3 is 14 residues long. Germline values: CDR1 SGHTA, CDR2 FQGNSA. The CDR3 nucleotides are TGTGCCAGCAGCCCGCGGGACAGGGCGGATACGCAGTATTTT. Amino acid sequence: CASSPRDRADTQYF.

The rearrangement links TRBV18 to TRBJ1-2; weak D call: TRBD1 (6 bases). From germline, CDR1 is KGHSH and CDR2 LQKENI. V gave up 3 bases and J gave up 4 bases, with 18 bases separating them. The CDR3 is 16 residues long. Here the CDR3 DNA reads TGTGCCAGCTCACCCCCCGGGGGGGCGGTCGGCTATGGCTACACCTTC. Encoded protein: CASSPPGGAVGYGYTF. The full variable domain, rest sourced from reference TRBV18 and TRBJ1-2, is NAGVMQNPRHLVRRRGQEARLRCSPMKGHSHVYWYRQLPEEGLKFMVYLQKENIIDESGMPKERFSAEFPKEGPSILRIQQVVRGDSAAYFCASSPPGGAVGYGYTFGSGTRLTVV.

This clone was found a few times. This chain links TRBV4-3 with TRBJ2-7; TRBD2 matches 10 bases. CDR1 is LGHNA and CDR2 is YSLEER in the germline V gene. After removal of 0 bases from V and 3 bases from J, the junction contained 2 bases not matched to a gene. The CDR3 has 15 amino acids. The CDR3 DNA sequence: TGCGCCAGCAGCCAAGATGCTAGCGGGAGCTACGAGCAGTACTTC. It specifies CASSQDASGSYEQYF.

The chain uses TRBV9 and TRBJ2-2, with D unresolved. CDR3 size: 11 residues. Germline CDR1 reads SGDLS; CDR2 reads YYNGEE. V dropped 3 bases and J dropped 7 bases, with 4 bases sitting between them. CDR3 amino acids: CASSALGELFF. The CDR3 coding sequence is TGTGCCAGCAGCGCCCTCGGGGAGCTGTTTTTT.

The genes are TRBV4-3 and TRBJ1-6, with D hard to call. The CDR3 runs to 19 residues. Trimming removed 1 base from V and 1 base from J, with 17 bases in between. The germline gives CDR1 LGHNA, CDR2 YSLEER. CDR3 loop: CASSQVQTATRSYNSPLHF. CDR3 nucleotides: TGCGCCAGCAGCCAAGTCCAGACGGCGACGAGGTCCTATAATTCACCCCTCCACTTT.

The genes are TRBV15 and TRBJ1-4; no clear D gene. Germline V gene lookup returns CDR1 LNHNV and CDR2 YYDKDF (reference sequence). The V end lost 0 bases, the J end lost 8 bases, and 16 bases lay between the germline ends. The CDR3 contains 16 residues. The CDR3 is CATSRDQATLVEKLFF. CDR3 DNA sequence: TGTGCCACCAGCAGAGATCAGGCCACCCTCGTGGAAAAACTGTTTTTT.

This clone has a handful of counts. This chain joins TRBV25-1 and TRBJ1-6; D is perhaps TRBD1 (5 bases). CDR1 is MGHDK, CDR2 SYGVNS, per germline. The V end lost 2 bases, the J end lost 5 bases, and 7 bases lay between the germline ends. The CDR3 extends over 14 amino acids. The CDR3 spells CASSENRNNSPLHF. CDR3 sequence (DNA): TGTGCCAGCAGTGAAAACAGGAATAATTCACCCCTCCACTTT.

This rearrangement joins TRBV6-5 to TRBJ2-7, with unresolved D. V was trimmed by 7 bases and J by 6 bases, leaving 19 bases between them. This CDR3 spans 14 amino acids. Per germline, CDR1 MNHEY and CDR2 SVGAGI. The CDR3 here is CASIGKLGGSEQYF. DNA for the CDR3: TGTGCCAGCATTGGTAAGCTAGGTGGATCCGAGCAGTACTTC.

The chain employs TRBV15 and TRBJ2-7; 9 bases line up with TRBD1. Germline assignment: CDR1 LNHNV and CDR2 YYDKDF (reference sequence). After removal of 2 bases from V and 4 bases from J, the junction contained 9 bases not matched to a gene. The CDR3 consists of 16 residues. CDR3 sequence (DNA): TGTGCCACCAGCAGACTCATGGGACAGGGCTTTTACGAGCAGTACTTC. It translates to CATSRLMGQGFYEQYF. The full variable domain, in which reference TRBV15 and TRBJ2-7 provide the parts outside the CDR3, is DAMVIQNPRYQVTQFGKPVTLSCSQTLNHNVMYWYQQKSSQAPKLLFHYYDKDFNNEADTPDNFQSRRPNTSFCFLDIRSPGLGDTAMYLCATSRLMGQGFYEQYFGPGTRLTVT.

CDR3 loop: CASTFGGLNTEAFF. DNA of the CDR3: TGTGCCAGCACCTTCGGGGGGTTGAACACTGAAGCTTTCTTT. The V and J genes are TRBV6-5 and TRBJ1-1; D possibly corresponds to TRBD1 (5 bases). V was trimmed by 7 bases and J by 0 bases, leaving 12 bases between them. The CDR3 has 14 residues. The germline V gene encodes CDR1 MNHEY and CDR2 SVGAGI.

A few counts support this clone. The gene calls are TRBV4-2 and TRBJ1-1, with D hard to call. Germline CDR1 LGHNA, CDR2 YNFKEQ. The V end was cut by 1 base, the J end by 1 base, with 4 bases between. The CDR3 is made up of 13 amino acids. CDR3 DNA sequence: TGTGCCAGCAGCCAAGTACAGAACACTGAAGCTTTCTTT. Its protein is CASSQVQNTEAFF.

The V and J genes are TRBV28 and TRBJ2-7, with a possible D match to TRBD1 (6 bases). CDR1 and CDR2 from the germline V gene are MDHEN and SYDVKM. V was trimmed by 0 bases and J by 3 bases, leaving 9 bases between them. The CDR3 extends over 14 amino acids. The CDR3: CASSLWDSNYEQYF. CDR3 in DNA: TGTGCCAGCAGTTTATGGGACAGCAACTACGAGCAGTACTTC.